This T cell receptor beta chain was recovered during a study of T cell changes during pregnancy in multiple sclerosis. This CDR3 contains 14 residues. Germline V CDR1 and CDR2: SGHRS, YFSETQ. Trimming removed 0 bases at V and 4 bases at J, with 11 bases between. Measured with immunoSEQ multiplex PCR; TCRdb has only the in-frame clones, and not every one. Found here are about 61,000 clones, 93% of them singletons; the top ten hold around 2.5%. Source: CD8+ T cells from peripheral blood mononuclear cells, taken in the third trimester of pregnancy. This receptor was identified in a female donor with multiple sclerosis, enrolled in a pregnancy study. V and J are TRBV5-1 and TRBJ2-7; D perhaps matches TRBD1 (7 bases). CDR3 region: CASSLGAGGYEQYF. Written as DNA, the CDR3 is TGCGCCAGCAGCTTGGGAGCAGGGGGGTACGAGCAGTACTTC. The whole variable domain, remainder taken from reference TRBV5-1 and TRBJ2-7, is KAGVTQTPRYLIKTRGQQVTLSCSPISGHRSVSWYQQTPGQGLQFLFEYFSETQRNKGNFPGRFSGRQFSNSRSEMNVSTLELGDSALYLCASSLGAGGYEQYFGPGTRLTVT.